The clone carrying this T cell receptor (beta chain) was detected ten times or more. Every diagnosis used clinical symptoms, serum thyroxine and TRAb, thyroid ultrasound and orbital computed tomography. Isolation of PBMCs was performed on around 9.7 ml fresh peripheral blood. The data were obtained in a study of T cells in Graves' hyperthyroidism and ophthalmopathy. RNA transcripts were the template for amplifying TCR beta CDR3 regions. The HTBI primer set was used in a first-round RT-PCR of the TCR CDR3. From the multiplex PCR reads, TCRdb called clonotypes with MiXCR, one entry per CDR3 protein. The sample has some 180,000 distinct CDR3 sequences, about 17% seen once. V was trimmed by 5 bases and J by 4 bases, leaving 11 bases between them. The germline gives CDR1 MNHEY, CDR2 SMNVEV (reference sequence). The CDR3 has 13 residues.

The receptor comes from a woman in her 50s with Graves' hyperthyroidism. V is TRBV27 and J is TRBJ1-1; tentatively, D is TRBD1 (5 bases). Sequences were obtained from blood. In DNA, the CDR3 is TGTGCCAGCAGTCTCGGACACGGCACTGAAGCTTTCTTT. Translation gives CASSLGHGTEAFF.